This TCR beta chain was captured in a study of technical replicates of blood from a few donors (dated by TCRdb to 2016 to 2017). As concerns this clone: What antigen it recognizes has not been identified. No much larger clone exists at a distance of one base, and base qualities are not known.

CDR1 and CDR2 (SGHNT, YYREEE) derive from the germline V gene (reference sequence). The germline V and J ends show losses of 2 bases and 10 bases respectively, and no gene match explains 8 bases of the junction. Including the terminal cysteine and phenylalanine, the CDR3 comprises 14 residues. The retained sequence is limited to the CDR3, 42 bases, with the frame set at the first base. The library was produced with the immunoSEQ multiplex PCR assay. Not all clones reach the TCRdb copy of this immuneACCESS table, which keeps in-frame sequences only. Checked studies attribute under half of the gap to unresolved V genes and leave the rest unexplained. The sample data list more than 65,000 clones, and more than 85% of these were observed just once. The top ten clones comprise 0.35% to 0.4% of the sample.

The rearranged segments are TRBV5-4 and TRBJ1-4, and 7 bases in between align with TRBD1. This TCR was sampled from a human donor in good health. Sequenced material: T cells isolated from PBMCs. The sequenced DNA: TGTGCCAGCAGCTTCCAGGGGGAAATTGGAAAACTGTTTTTT. Translated, this gives CASSFQGEIGKLFF.